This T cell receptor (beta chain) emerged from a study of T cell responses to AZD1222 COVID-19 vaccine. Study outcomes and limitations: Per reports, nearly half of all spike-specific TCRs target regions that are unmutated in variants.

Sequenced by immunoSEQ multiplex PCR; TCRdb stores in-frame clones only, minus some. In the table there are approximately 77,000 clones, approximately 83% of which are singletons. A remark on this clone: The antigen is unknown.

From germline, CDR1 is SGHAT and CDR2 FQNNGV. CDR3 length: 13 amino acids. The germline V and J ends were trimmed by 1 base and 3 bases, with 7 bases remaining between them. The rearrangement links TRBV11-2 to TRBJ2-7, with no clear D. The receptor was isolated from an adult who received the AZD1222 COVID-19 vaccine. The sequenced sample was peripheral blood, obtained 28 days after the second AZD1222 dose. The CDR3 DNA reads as TGTGCCAGCAGCTTAGCGGATCTCTACGAGCAGTACTTC. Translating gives CASSLADLYEQYF.